One and the same sample provided the 15 T cell receptor beta chains below, sequenced in a study of CD8 T cells in Susac syndrome. RNA, at about 0.45 to 1 ug, was reverse transcribed with random hexamers. A single record per CDR3 protein comes from TCRdb applying MiXCR to the immunoSEQ multiplex PCR reads. The profile shows roughly 200,000 distinct CDR3 sequences, 90% to 97% of them singletons. The sequenced sample consisted of CD4+ T cells from PBMCs. All receptors come from a human donor with multiple sclerosis.

The genes are TRBV13 and TRBJ1-6, with D possibly TRBD1 on 6 matching bases. V dropped 0 bases and J dropped 10 bases, with 16 bases sitting between them. Per germline, CDR1 PRHDT and CDR2 FYEKMQ (reference sequence). The CDR3 has 16 residues. The CDR3 spells CASSLGPTGANSPLHF. The CDR3 DNA sequence: TGTGCCAGCAGCTTAGGCCCAACGGGGGCTAACTCACCCCTCCACTTT.

This rearrangement joins TRBV6-6 to TRBJ2-7; D might be TRBD1 or TRBD2, each matching 7 bases. The CDR3 covers 15 residues. Germline V gives CDR1 MNHNY, CDR2 SVGAGI (reference sequence). V lost 1 base, J lost 2 bases, and 12 bases lay in between. The CDR3 here is CASSYLSGGAYEQYF. Here the CDR3 DNA reads TGTGCCAGCAGTTACTTGTCAGGGGGGGCCTACGAGCAGTACTTC.

The chain combines TRBV4-2 with TRBJ1-5; D is undetermined. V lost 4 bases and J 6 bases, leaving 13 bases between the germline ends. Per the germline V gene, CDR1 is LGHNA and CDR2 is YNFKEQ. The CDR3 is made up of 14 amino acids. CDR3 loop: CASSLQPGSQPQHF. The CDR3 DNA reads TGTGCCAGCAGCCTCCAGCCGGGTAGTCAGCCCCAGCATTTT.

V usage is TRBV7-9 and J usage is TRBJ2-7, with 8 bases aligning to TRBD1. Germline V gene sequence: CDR1 SEHNR, CDR2 FQNEAQ (reference sequence). The CDR3 sequence is 15 residues long. V lost 4 bases, J lost 7 bases, and 12 bases stayed unmatched. This CDR3 reads CASSSLTYRQGEQYF. The CDR3 coding sequence is TGTGCCAGCAGCTCCTTAACATATCGACAGGGGGAGCAGTACTTC.

This clonotype was recorded only once. This rearrangement joins TRBV15 to TRBJ2-1; D is unclear. CDR3 size: 12 residues. Trimming stripped 0 bases from V and 4 bases from J, with 1 base between. Germline CDR1 is LNHNV and CDR2 is YYDKDF (reference sequence). CDR3 amino acids: CATSRDYNEQFF. In DNA, the CDR3 is TGTGCCACCAGCAGAGATTACAATGAGCAGTTCTTC.

V gene TRBV4-1 combines with J gene TRBJ1-2, with a weak D call TRBD1 (5 bases). This CDR3 contains 19 residues. Germline V CDR1 and CDR2: MGHRA, YSYEKL. Trimming removed 3 bases at V and 4 bases at J, with 27 bases between. CDR3 sequence reads: CASSQITGDSHHKRYGYTF. The CDR3 coding sequence is TGCGCCAGCAGCCAGATAACGGGTGACAGCCACCATAAACGCTATGGCTACACCTTC.

This clonotype was found once. The V and J genes are TRBV6-1 and TRBJ1-2, with unresolved D. The CDR3 sequence is 14 residues long. Germline CDR1 and CDR2: MNHNS and SASEGT. V lost 1 base to trimming and J lost 4 bases, with 10 bases between them. The CDR3 loop reads CASSEERSIYGYTF. The DNA for the CDR3 is TGTGCCAGCAGTGAAGAACGCTCTATCTATGGCTACACCTTC.

The chain couples TRBV15 to TRBJ2-6, with no clear D. V dropped 0 bases and J dropped 0 bases, with 15 bases sitting between them. CDR1 LNHNV and CDR2 YYDKDF come from the germline V gene (reference sequence). The CDR3 is made up of 19 amino acids. The CDR3 protein is CATSRDHPAVSSGANVLTF. DNA of the CDR3: TGTGCCACCAGCAGAGATCACCCAGCAGTAAGCTCTGGGGCCAACGTCCTGACTTTC. The complete variable domain, with remaining parts taken from reference TRBV15 and TRBJ2-6, reads DAMVIQNPRYQVTQFGKPVTLSCSQTLNHNVMYWYQQKSSQAPKLLFHYYDKDFNNEADTPDNFQSRRPNTSFCFLDIRSPGLGDTAMYLCATSRDHPAVSSGANVLTFGAGSRLTVL.

The V gene is TRBV2, the J gene TRBJ1-6; D gene unclear. The CDR3 loop spans 16 amino acids. Germline CDR1 reads SNHLY; CDR2 reads FYNNEI. The V and J ends lost 4 bases and 0 bases respectively, with 10 bases between them. In DNA form, the CDR3 reads TGTGCCAGCAGTGCTGGCCCTATCTCCTATAATTCACCCCTCCACTTT. It codes for CASSAGPISYNSPLHF. Drawing the rest from reference TRBV2 and TRBJ1-6, the complete variable domain is EPEVTQTPSHQVTQMGQEVILRCVPISNHLYFYWYRQILGQKVEFLVSFYNNEISEKSEIFDDQFSVERPDGSNFTLKIRSTKLEDSAMYFCASSAGPISYNSPLHFGNGTRLTVT.

The chain joins TRBV2 to TRBJ2-5, with D tentatively TRBD2 (5 bases). Trimming cost V 3 bases and J 5 bases, with 16 bases left between them. The CDR3 has 15 amino acids. The germline V gene encodes CDR1 SNHLY and CDR2 FYNNEI. The CDR3 loop is CASSDGLASRETQYF. CDR3 bases: TGTGCCAGCAGTGATGGGTTGGCTAGCAGGGAGACCCAGTACTTC.

The chain joins TRBV3-1 to TRBJ1-1; 7 nucleotides line up with TRBD1. V was clipped by 4 bases and J by 8 bases; unmatched bases: 13. There are 15 residues in the CDR3. From germline, CDR1 is LGHDT and CDR2 YNNKEL (reference sequence). Here the CDR3 reads CASSPADRAPTEAFF. Here the CDR3 DNA reads TGTGCCAGCAGCCCTGCCGACAGGGCCCCAACGGAAGCTTTCTTT.

V usage is TRBV20-1 and J usage is TRBJ2-2; D perhaps matches TRBD2 (7 bases). The V gene lost 6 bases and the J gene lost 3 bases, with 14 bases spanning the gap. The V gene's germline CDR1 is DFQATT and CDR2 SNEGSKA (reference sequence). CDR3 size: 14 residues. The CDR3 protein is CSAGGELDTGELFF. The CDR3 coding sequence is TGCAGTGCAGGGGGGGAGTTAGACACCGGGGAGCTGTTTTTT.

The chain couples TRBV5-4 to TRBJ1-1, with D possibly TRBD1 on 6 matching bases. V lost 5 bases, J lost 0 bases, and 17 bases lay in between. Germline V gene lookup returns CDR1 SGHNT and CDR2 YYREEE (reference sequence). This CDR3 is 16 amino acids long. The CDR3 sequence: CASRGGAELVNTEAFF. The CDR3 DNA is TGTGCCAGCAGAGGGGGGGCAGAGCTCGTGAACACTGAAGCTTTCTTT.

This chain links TRBV20-1 with TRBJ1-1; D is unclear. Germline-derived CDR1 and CDR2 are DFQATT and SNEGSKA (reference sequence). The CDR3 runs 15 residues. The V end was cut by 3 bases, the J end by 0 bases, with 14 bases between. The CDR3 DNA reads as TGCAGTGCTAGGGGGTCTCGGAACATGAACACTGAAGCTTTCTTT. Protein product: CSARGSRNMNTEAFF.

The chain links TRBV4-2 to TRBJ1-1; the D is unclear. The germline CDR1 and CDR2 sequences are LGHNA and YNFKEQ. V dropped 0 bases and J dropped 4 bases, with 3 bases sitting between them. The CDR3 has 12 amino acids. CDR3 region: CASSQDPTEAFF. The CDR3 nucleotides read TGTGCCAGCAGCCAAGATCCCACTGAAGCTTTCTTT.